This passage covers 27 T cell receptor beta chains from one sample sequenced in a study of blood T cell repertoires in COVID-19. Assay used: immunoSEQ multiplex PCR; TCRdb lists only in-frame clones, some missing. The sample has roughly 100,000 clones; about nine tenths are singletons. The sample consisted of peripheral blood. The receptors were gathered from a man aged 18 to 29 with COVID-19, enrolled during active disease.

J is TRBJ2-5 and V is TRBV6-5; tentatively, D is TRBD1 (6 bases). This CDR3 contains 14 residues. V was cut by 6 bases and J by 4 bases, with 15 bases left in between. Germline V gene data show CDR1 as MNHEY and CDR2 as SVGAGI. CDR3 bases: TGTGCCAGCAGCTCCGGGCGGACAGCAGAGACCCAGTACTTC. Protein: CASSSGRTAETQYF.

J is TRBJ1-5 and V is TRBV27; D is unresolved. CDR1 is MNHEY, CDR2 SMNVEV, per germline (reference sequence). The CDR3 consists of 13 residues. The ends were cut back, 3 bases at V and 7 bases at J, with 10 bases in the middle. CDR3 sequence reads: CASSFSGGQPQHF. In DNA form, the CDR3 reads TGTGCCAGCAGTTTCAGTGGAGGGCAGCCCCAGCATTTT.

V and J are TRBV28 and TRBJ1-3; 8 bases are shared with TRBD1. V lost 6 bases to trimming and J lost 3 bases; unmatched junction nucleotides: 4. The CDR3 loop spans 14 amino acids. The V gene's germline CDR1 is MDHEN and CDR2 SYDVKM. This CDR3 is CASRAGGNGNTIYF. CDR3 DNA: TGTGCCAGCAGAGCAGGGGGCAATGGAAACACCATATATTTT.

The rearrangement links TRBV9 to TRBJ2-2; 9 nucleotides agree with TRBD1. The germline gives CDR1 SGDLS, CDR2 YYNGEE. The CDR3 runs 17 residues. V was pared by 0 bases and J by 2 bases, with 5 bases of the junction left unmatched. The CDR3 nucleotides are TGTGCCAGCAGCGTAGCTTACAGGGGGCTTAACACCGGGGAGCTGTTTTTT. It is translated as CASSVAYRGLNTGELFF.

The chain carries TRBV27 and TRBJ1-6; possible D gene TRBD1, 5 bases. Germline V gene lookup returns CDR1 MNHEY and CDR2 SMNVEV (reference sequence). Trimming took 6 bases from V and 5 from J, leaving 17 bases between them. The CDR3 loop spans 16 amino acids. The CDR3 protein is CASSLMWRGNNSPLHF. The CDR3 region has the DNA TGTGCCAGCAGCCTTATGTGGAGGGGCAATAATTCACCCCTCCACTTT.

The chain combines TRBV28 with TRBJ1-5; the D gene is possibly TRBD1 (5 bases). Germline CDR1 and CDR2: MDHEN and SYDVKM. CDR3 size: 14 residues. V was cut by 2 bases and J by 7 bases, with 12 bases left in between. CDR3 protein: CASSLTQGGQPQHF. CDR3 nucleotide sequence: TGTGCCAGCAGTTTAACGCAGGGAGGCCAGCCCCAGCATTTT.

V is TRBV19 and J is TRBJ2-1; 8 bases line up with TRBD2. In germline, CDR1 is LNHDA, CDR2 SQIVND (reference sequence). The V segment lost 6 bases and the J segment 9 bases; nucleotides outside the gene matches: 7. The CDR3 spans 13 residues. CDR3: CASRPRGGSEQFF. The CDR3 nucleotides are TGTGCCAGTAGACCCCGGGGGGGCAGTGAGCAGTTCTTC.

This clone came up once. The rearrangement joins TRBV6-6 to TRBJ1-2, with 7 positions matching TRBD1. The trim removed 0 bases at V and 0 bases at J, leaving 4 bases unmatched. CDR3 size: 16 residues. Germline CDR1 is MNHNY and CDR2 is SVGAGI (reference sequence). The CDR3 loop reads CASSYSWDSSNYGYTF. In nucleotides, the CDR3 is TGTGCCAGCAGTTACTCCTGGGACAGCTCTAACTATGGCTACACCTTC.

The V gene is TRBV13, the J gene TRBJ2-2; TRBD2 matches 9 bases. From germline, CDR1 is PRHDT and CDR2 FYEKMQ (reference sequence). The CDR3 extends over 15 amino acids. V trimming: 4 bases; J trimming: 8 bases; junction bases outside the gene matches: 8. The CDR3 coding sequence is TGTGCCAGCAGCTCAGGGACTAGCCCGAGGGGGGAGCTGTTTTTT. It yields the protein CASSSGTSPRGELFF.

This clone was observed once. The J gene is TRBJ1-2, the V gene TRBV29-1, with D perhaps TRBD1 (6 bases). The germline V and J ends were trimmed by 6 bases and 2 bases, with 13 bases remaining between them. This CDR3 is 13 amino acids long. The germline V gene has CDR1 SQVTM and CDR2 ANQGSEA. In DNA, the CDR3 is TGCAGCGTGTATGGGGGACAAAACTATGGCTACACCTTC. Its translation: CSVYGGQNYGYTF.

The rearrangement links TRBV7-2 to TRBJ2-5, with 7 nucleotides matching TRBD2. Unmatched junction bases numbered 1, after V lost 4 bases and J lost 2 bases. Germline CDR1 is SGHTA and CDR2 is FQGNSA. CDR3 length: 13 residues. CDR3 sequence reads: CASSWDYQETQYF. The CDR3 nucleotides read TGTGCCAGCAGCTGGGACTATCAAGAGACCCAGTACTTC.

The chain recombines TRBV6-5 with TRBJ2-1; D ambiguous. The V gene lost 7 bases and the J gene lost 0 bases, with 10 bases spanning the gap. CDR3 length: 14 residues. Germline V gene data show CDR1 as MNHEY and CDR2 as SVGAGI. The CDR3: CASIGLSSYNEQFF. The CDR3 bases are TGTGCCAGCATTGGGCTTTCCTCCTACAATGAGCAGTTCTTC.

The chain has TRBV18 and TRBJ1-2, with a possible D match to TRBD1 (6 bases). Trimming removed 6 bases at V and 8 bases at J, with 16 bases between. Germline loops: CDR1 KGHSH, CDR2 LQKENI. The CDR3 runs to 13 residues. CDR3 in amino acids: CASSGDRTVGYTF. In nucleotides, the CDR3 is TGTGCCAGCTCGGGGGATAGGACAGTCGGCTACACCTTC.

The chain has TRBV24-1 and TRBJ2-7, with 12 bases aligning to TRBD2. Trimming at V came to 4 bases and at J to 4 bases, leaving 4 bases not matched to a gene. The CDR3 is made up of 15 amino acids. Germline lookup yields CDR1 KGHDR and CDR2 SFDVKD. The chain's CDR3 is CATSEGLAGTYEQYF. CDR3 nucleotide sequence: TGTGCCACCAGTGAAGGACTAGCGGGGACATACGAGCAGTACTTC.

This clone was seen a single time. V gene TRBV6-5 combines with J gene TRBJ1-5; TRBD1 aligns across 8 bases. Losses at the gene ends were 6 bases for V and 4 bases for J; bases not matched to a gene: 8. This CDR3 comprises 15 residues. Germline CDR1 MNHEY, CDR2 SVGAGI. CDR3 in DNA: TGTGCCAGCAGACCGGACAGGGTCGCGAATCAGCCCCAGCATTTT. Translating it yields CASRPDRVANQPQHF.

On this clone itself: Germline is not matched at one junction end, which may reflect a read error. The V call is TRBV27, the J call TRBJ2-1, with TRBD2 as a possible D gene (6 bases). Germline V gene data show CDR1 as MNHEY and CDR2 as SMNVEV (reference sequence). This CDR3 has 14 amino acids. CDR3 in amino acids: CASSLRRTGDRPVF. The CDR3 nucleotides read TGTGCCAGCAGTCTCCGCCGGACGGGGGATCGCCCAGTCTTC.

This CDR3 is CASRGRTGGDQPQHF. The CDR3 region has the DNA TGTGCCAGCAGGGGTCGGACAGGGGGCGATCAGCCCCAGCATTTT. The chain has TRBV2 and TRBJ1-5; 11 bases match TRBD1. The CDR3 runs 15 residues. V dropped 6 bases and J dropped 5; count of bases not matched to a gene: 6. Germline V gene data show CDR1 as SNHLY and CDR2 as FYNNEI.

The V call is TRBV10-3, the J call TRBJ2-1; TRBD2 aligns across 9 bases. V dropped 3 bases and J dropped 8; count of bases not matched to a gene: 8. The CDR3 length is 15 residues. Germline V lookup: CDR1 ENHRY, CDR2 SYGVKD. This CDR3 is CAISEPSGRIDEQFF. The CDR3 DNA reads TGTGCCATCAGTGAACCAAGCGGGAGGATCGATGAGCAGTTCTTC.

The V call is TRBV19, the J call TRBJ1-2; 8 bases match TRBD1. The CDR3 has 15 amino acids. J was trimmed by 4 bases and V by 6 bases; bases with no gene match: 10. CDR1 LNHDA and CDR2 SQIVND come from the germline V gene (reference sequence). The DNA for the CDR3 is TGTGCCAGTAGGCCATCACACGGACAGGGCTATGGCTACACCTTC. Protein: CASRPSHGQGYGYTF. The variable domain in full, with the rest retrieved from reference TRBV19 and TRBJ1-2, is DGGITQSPKYLFRKEGQNVTLSCEQNLNHDAMYWYRQDPGQGLRLIYYSQIVNDFQKGDIAEGYSVSREKKESFPLTVTSAQKNPTAFYLCASRPSHGQGYGYTFGSGTRLTVV.

This chain uses TRBV7-9 with TRBJ2-2; no clear D. Germline-derived CDR1 and CDR2 are SEHNR and FQNEAQ (reference sequence). V was shortened by 2 bases and J by 6 bases, with 22 bases between the two germline ends. The CDR3 has 18 residues. The CDR3 loop is CASSLRQVGFPVPGELFF. CDR3 DNA: TGTGCCAGCAGCTTAAGGCAGGTCGGATTTCCGGTCCCCGGGGAGCTGTTTTTT.

The chain carries TRBV7-2 and TRBJ2-1; the D gene is possibly TRBD2 (5 bases). Germline V gene lookup returns CDR1 SGHTA and CDR2 FQGNSA. The length of the CDR3 is 14 residues. V was clipped by 6 bases and J by 4 bases, with 13 bases between them. CDR3: CASSPLAQYNEQFF. The CDR3 coding sequence is TGTGCCAGCAGTCCGTTAGCGCAGTACAATGAGCAGTTCTTC.

This clone occurred once. In DNA form, the CDR3 reads TGTGCCAGCAGCTTTCCGGGTGTGCTCGGTGGCTACACCTTC. Its translation: CASSFPGVLGGYTF. V is TRBV7-2 and J is TRBJ1-2; D call uncertain. V lost 3 bases and J 7 bases, leaving 15 bases between the germline ends. CDR3 length: 14 residues. Germline CDR1 reads SGHTA; CDR2 reads FQGNSA.

The count of this clone is one. This chain uses TRBV7-2 with TRBJ1-6, with D possibly TRBD1 on 5 matching bases. The germline V gene has CDR1 SGHTA and CDR2 FQGNSA. There are 14 residues in the CDR3. The V and J ends lost 5 bases and 7 bases respectively, with 12 bases between them. The CDR3 loop is CASSLRQGNSPLHF. The CDR3 region has the DNA TGTGCCAGCAGCCTTCGGCAGGGAAATTCACCCCTCCACTTT.

The chain links TRBV21-1 to TRBJ2-7; the DNA was not used to check the table's D call, TRBD1. TRBV21-1 is tagged as a pseudogene. The CDR3 sequence is 16 residues long. The CDR3: CASTAEPGTGIYEQYF. CDR3 coding DNA: TGTGCCAGCACCGCCGAACCCGGGACAGGGATCTACGAGCAGTACTTC.

This chain uses TRBV6-5 with TRBJ2-1, with 9 bases lining up with TRBD1. The germline gives CDR1 MNHEY, CDR2 SVGAGI. With V trimmed by 6 bases and J by 0 bases, 3 bases remained unmatched. The CDR3 runs to 15 residues. CDR3 sequence (DNA): TGTGCCAGCAGACAGGACAGGGGCTCCTACAATGAGCAGTTCTTC. Translation: CASRQDRGSYNEQFF.

In its sample, this clone was seen once. J is TRBJ2-5 and V is TRBV7-8; possible D gene TRBD2, 5 bases. Germline values: CDR1 SGHVS, CDR2 FQNEAQ. Trimming removed 1 base from V and 2 bases from J, with 11 bases in between. The CDR3 has 15 amino acids. The CDR3 spells CASSLERQLQETQYF. The CDR3 DNA is TGTGCCAGCAGCTTAGAGCGGCAGCTTCAAGAGACCCAGTACTTC.

The chain couples TRBV27 to TRBJ1-4, with TRBD1 matching 8 bases. Germline V CDR1 and CDR2: MNHEY, SMNVEV (reference sequence). CDR3 size: 15 residues. Trimming took 5 bases from V and 6 from J; bases not matched to a gene: 8. CDR3 sequence: CASSPRTGKYEKLFF. CDR3 nucleotides: TGTGCCAGCAGTCCCCGGACAGGGAAATATGAAAAACTGTTTTTT.